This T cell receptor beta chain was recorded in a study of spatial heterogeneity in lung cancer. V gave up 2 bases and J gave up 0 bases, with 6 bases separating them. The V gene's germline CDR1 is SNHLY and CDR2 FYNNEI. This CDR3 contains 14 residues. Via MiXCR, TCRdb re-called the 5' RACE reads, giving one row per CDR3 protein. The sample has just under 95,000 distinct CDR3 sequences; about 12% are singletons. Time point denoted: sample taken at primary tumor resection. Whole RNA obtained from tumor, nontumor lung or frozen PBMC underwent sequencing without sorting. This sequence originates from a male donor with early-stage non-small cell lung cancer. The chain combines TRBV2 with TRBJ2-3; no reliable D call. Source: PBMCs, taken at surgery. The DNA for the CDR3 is TGTGCCAGCAGTGAACGAATTAGCACAGATACGCAGTATTTT. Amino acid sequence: CASSERISTDTQYF.